This T cell receptor (beta chain) was captured by sequencing in a study of breast tumors, draining lymph nodes, adjacent tissues. Study-level points and caveats: Data only fit, rather than demonstrated, lymph node origin of most tumor T cells. Compared with lymph nodes, tumors were less diverse; compared with nontumor tissue, more.

Germline V gives CDR1 LGHDT, CDR2 YNNKEL (reference sequence). The V and J ends lost 3 bases and 0 bases, in that order; junction bases with no gene match: 7. The CDR3 loop spans 18 amino acids. Each CDR3 protein gets one entry after TCRdb re-called the multiplex PCR reads with MiXCR. The profile shows 150,000 to 200,000 distinct CDR3 sequences, about 32% of them singletons. As to this clonotype: Its specificity is not known.

Axillary draining lymph nodes of breast cancer patients supplied the node samples. The chain is built from TRBV3-1 and TRBJ2-5; 13 nucleotides agree with TRBD2. This sequence originates from a female donor with breast cancer. Some clones in this sample may be carry-over from other donors' samples. Sequencing was carried out using axillary lymph node tissue. In DNA, the CDR3 is TGTGCCAGCAGCCAGGAAGGACTAGCGGGGGACAACCAAGAGACCCAGTACTTC. It is translated as CASSQEGLAGDNQETQYF.